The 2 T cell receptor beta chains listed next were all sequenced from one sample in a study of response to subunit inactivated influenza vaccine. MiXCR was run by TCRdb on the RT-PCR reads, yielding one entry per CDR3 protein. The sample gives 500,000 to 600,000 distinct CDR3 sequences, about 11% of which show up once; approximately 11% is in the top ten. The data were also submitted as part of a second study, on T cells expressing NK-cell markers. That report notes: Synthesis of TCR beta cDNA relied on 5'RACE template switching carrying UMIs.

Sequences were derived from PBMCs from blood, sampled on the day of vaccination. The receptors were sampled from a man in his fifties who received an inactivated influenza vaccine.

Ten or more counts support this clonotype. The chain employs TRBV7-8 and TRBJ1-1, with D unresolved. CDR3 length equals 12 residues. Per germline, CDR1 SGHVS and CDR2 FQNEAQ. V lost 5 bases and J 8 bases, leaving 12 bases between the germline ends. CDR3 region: CASSPGLVEAFF. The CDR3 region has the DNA TGTGCCAGCAGCCCCGGGCTCGTCGAAGCTTTCTTT.

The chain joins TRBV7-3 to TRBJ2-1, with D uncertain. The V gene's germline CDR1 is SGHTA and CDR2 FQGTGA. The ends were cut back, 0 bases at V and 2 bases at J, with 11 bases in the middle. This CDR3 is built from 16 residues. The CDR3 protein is CASSLTAAAAYNEQFF. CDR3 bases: TGTGCCAGCAGCTTAACAGCTGCGGCCGCCTACAATGAGCAGTTCTTC.